Each of the 27 T cell receptor beta chains below was sequenced from the same sample in a study of blood T cell repertoires in COVID-19. TCRdb's table, derived via immunoSEQ multiplex PCR, lists solely in-frame clones and lacks some. The sample consists of about 150,000 clones, about 76% of them appearing once. The sample taken for sequencing was peripheral blood. These receptors all come from a woman aged 70-85 years with COVID-19, enrolled during active disease.

This chain joins TRBV6-6 and TRBJ1-5; a weak D match, TRBD1 (6 bases). The CDR3 consists of 12 residues. Trimming left V 5 bases short and J 4 bases short, with 6 bases between. Germline assignment: CDR1 MNHNY and CDR2 SVGAGI (reference sequence). Written as DNA, the CDR3 is TGTGCCAGCAGTGGACAGAATCAGCCCCAGCATTTT. Translation: CASSGQNQPQHF.

Only one count was recorded for this clone. The V gene is TRBV10-3, the J gene TRBJ2-2; the D gene is possibly TRBD1 (7 bases). Germline CDR1 and CDR2: ENHRY and SYGVKD. V lost 11 bases and J 7 bases, leaving 20 bases between the germline ends. The CDR3 contains 14 residues. The CDR3 loop reads CASRGDSLSGELFF. The CDR3 DNA reads TGTGCCTCCAGGGGGGACAGCTTGAGCGGGGAGCTGTTTTTT.

This sequence joins TRBV27 and TRBJ2-5; D gene ambiguous. This CDR3 region has 14 residues. Trimming left V 5 bases short and J 0 bases short, with 10 bases between. Germline V gene data show CDR1 as MNHEY and CDR2 as SMNVEV (reference sequence). In DNA, the CDR3 is TGTGCCAGCAGTATGTACCGGGACCAAGAGACCCAGTACTTC. It codes for CASSMYRDQETQYF.

The rearrangement uses TRBV7-9 and TRBJ2-4; 10 bases match TRBD1. This CDR3 region has 16 residues. Unmatched junction bases numbered 4, after V lost 5 bases and J lost 0 bases. Looked up from germline, CDR1 is SEHNR and CDR2 is FQNEAQ (reference sequence). The CDR3 DNA follows: TGTGCCAGCAGCCCAGACAGGGGGCTAGCCAAAAACATTCAGTACTTC. Its translation is CASSPDRGLAKNIQYF.

J is TRBJ2-2 and V is TRBV18; weak D call: TRBD1 (6 bases). The CDR3 has 13 amino acids. CDR1 KGHSH and CDR2 LQKENI come from the germline V gene. V lost 5 bases and J 7 bases, leaving 11 bases between the germline ends. CDR3 in DNA: TGTGCCAGCTCATCCCAGGGGAACGGGGAGCTGTTTTTT. This gives the protein CASSSQGNGELFF. The variable domain in full, with the rest retrieved from reference TRBV18 and TRBJ2-2, is NAGVMQNPRHLVRRRGQEARLRCSPMKGHSHVYWYRQLPEEGLKFMVYLQKENIIDESGMPKERFSAEFPKEGPSILRIQQVVRGDSAAYFCASSSQGNGELFFGEGSRLTVL.

The CDR3 protein is CASSDRYNSPLHF. The CDR3 region has the DNA TGTGCCAGCAGCGACAGGTACAATTCACCCCTCCACTTT. The J gene is TRBJ1-6, the V gene TRBV6-5; possible D gene TRBD1, 6 bases. The CDR3 consists of 13 residues. Looked up from germline, CDR1 is MNHEY and CDR2 is SVGAGI. Trimming left V 6 bases short and J 7 bases short, with 10 bases between.

The table lists this clone with a few counts. At one of its ends the junction is not consistent with the germline gene, which may arise from a read error. The chain couples TRBV5-1 to TRBJ1-2; D is ambiguous. Germline-derived CDR1 and CDR2 are SGHRS and YFSETQ. The CDR3 extends over 12 amino acids. In DNA form, the CDR3 reads TGCGCCAGCAGCTTGGAGGAAGGGAGACGCTTCTTC. It codes for CASSLEEGRRFF. Full variable domain (rest looked up from reference TRBV5-1 and TRBJ1-2): KAGVTQTPRYLIKTRGQQVTLSCSPISGHRSVSWYQQTPGQGLQFLFEYFSETQRNKGNFPGRFSGRQFSNSRSEMNVSTLELGDSALYLCASSLEEGRRFFGSGTRLTVV.

This chain joins TRBV20-1 and TRBJ2-7, with 11 bases fitting TRBD2. The CDR3 spans 16 residues. CDR1 is DFQATT and CDR2 is SNEGSKA in the germline V gene (reference sequence). V was pared by 3 bases and J by 3 bases, with 10 bases of the junction left unmatched. The CDR3 reads CSASIPSGGIGYEQYF. CDR3 nucleotides: TGCAGTGCTAGTATACCTAGCGGGGGGATCGGCTACGAGCAGTACTTC.

In this sample, this clone turned up a few times. The V gene is TRBV27, the J gene TRBJ2-2; 9 bases are shared with TRBD1. The CDR3 consists of 15 residues. Trimming removed 7 bases from V and 4 bases from J; junction bases left unmatched: 7. Per the germline V gene, CDR1 is MNHEY and CDR2 is SMNVEV (reference sequence). The CDR3 loop reads CASTLGTGSTGELFF. The CDR3 DNA reads as TGTGCCAGCACCCTCGGGACAGGGAGCACCGGGGAGCTGTTTTTT.

The chain employs TRBV28 and TRBJ2-2, with D tentatively TRBD1 (6 bases). CDR1 and CDR2 from the germline V gene are MDHEN and SYDVKM. V was clipped by 6 bases and J by 5 bases, with 13 bases between them. There are 14 residues in the CDR3. The CDR3 DNA follows: TGTGCCAGCAGGCTGGGGGCAGGAACCGGGGAGCTGTTTTTT. As protein: CASRLGAGTGELFF.

The chain is built from TRBV4-3 and TRBJ2-5; TRBD2 matches 9 bases. From germline, CDR1 is LGHNA and CDR2 YSLEER. The V segment lost 2 bases and the J segment 5 bases; nucleotides outside the gene matches: 9. The CDR3 sequence is 16 residues long. CDR3 coding DNA: TGCGCCAGCAGCCAATCGCAGGGGACTAGCCGGGAGACCCAGTACTTC. The encoded protein is CASSQSQGTSRETQYF.

The chain combines TRBV3-1 (or the pseudogene TRBV3-2) with TRBJ1-3, with D unresolved. The CDR3 spans 15 residues. CDR1 and CDR2 (germline): LGHDT, YNNKEL (reference sequence). V was clipped by 2 bases and J by 0 bases, with 8 bases between them. This CDR3 reads CASSQPLLSGNTIYF. DNA of the CDR3: TGTGCCAGCAGCCAACCACTGCTCTCTGGAAACACCATATATTTT.

In regard to this clone: Other DNA sequences in this specimen translate into the identical CDR3. V gene TRBV10-3 combines with J gene TRBJ1-2; TRBD1 is a possible D gene (6 bases). With 0 bases removed from V and 8 bases from J, the gap between germline ends came to 7 bases. The CDR3 covers 12 residues. Looked up from germline, CDR1 is ENHRY and CDR2 is SYGVKD. The CDR3 DNA follows: TGTGCCATCAGTGAGTCCACAGGGGGCTACACCTTC. Translating it yields CAISESTGGYTF.

V and J are TRBV3-1 (or the pseudogene TRBV3-2) and TRBJ1-1; 9 bases are a match to TRBD1. CDR3 length: 14 residues. Germline CDR1 reads LGHDT; CDR2 reads YNNKEL (reference sequence). Trimming took 5 bases from V and 2 from J; bases not matched to a gene: 3. The CDR3 reads CASSMGQGNTEAFF. CDR3 nucleotide sequence: TGTGCCAGCAGCATGGGACAGGGCAACACTGAAGCTTTCTTT.

The chain couples TRBV6-1 to TRBJ1-3, with D uncertain. CDR3 length: 14 amino acids. V shed 2 bases and J shed 4 bases, with 9 bases lying between them. Germline CDR1 and CDR2: MNHNS and SASEGT. CDR3 DNA: TGTGCCAGCAGTGAACCCGGGTCGGGAAACACCATATATTTT. Its translation: CASSEPGSGNTIYF.

The gene calls are TRBV4-3 and TRBJ1-3; D is ambiguous. The CDR3 is 15 residues long. V lost 1 base, J lost 7 bases, and 14 bases lay in between. Germline V gene sequence: CDR1 LGHNA, CDR2 YSLEER. The CDR3 nucleotides are TGCGCCAGCAGCCAAGGTACGGGGATTCGGAACACCATATATTTT. Translated, it gives CASSQGTGIRNTIYF.

The chain recombines TRBV19 with TRBJ2-1; TRBD1 agrees at 7 bases. This CDR3 comprises 17 residues. The junction had 10 bases not matched to a gene; V was cut back by 4 bases and J by 1 base. Germline CDR1 is LNHDA and CDR2 is SQIVND (reference sequence). The CDR3 coding sequence is TGTGCCAGTAGTACGGGACAGCCAACACTTTCCTACAATGAGCAGTTCTTC. Translation: CASSTGQPTLSYNEQFF.

The V call is TRBV30, the J call TRBJ1-4, with a tentative D call TRBD1 (6 bases). Trimming took off 8 bases at V and 5 bases at J, with 15 bases between the two ends. The CDR3 has 13 amino acids. CDR1 is GTSNPN and CDR2 is SVGIG in the germline V gene (reference sequence). The CDR3 spells CAGNRVRNEKLFF. The DNA of the CDR3 is TGTGCCGGGAACAGGGTTAGGAATGAAAAACTGTTTTTT.

This clone was seen a handful of times. The genes are TRBV6-5 and TRBJ1-5, with D unresolved. Trimming took 6 bases from V and 5 from J, leaving 8 bases between them. Germline CDR1 and CDR2: MNHEY and SVGAGI. The CDR3 sequence is 12 residues long. As DNA, the CDR3 is TGTGCCAGCAGCGGGAACGATCAGCCCCAGCATTTT. It translates to CASSGNDQPQHF.

This clone showed up just a few times. J is TRBJ1-5 and V is TRBV5-1; TRBD1 agrees at 7 bases. The germline CDR1 and CDR2 sequences are SGHRS and YFSETQ. The CDR3 loop spans 19 amino acids. Trimming at V came to 4 bases and at J to 3 bases, leaving 19 bases not matched to a gene. The CDR3 DNA reads TGCGCCAGCAGCCTCGATGCCGTAGGGACAGTTGGGAACAATCAGCCCCAGCATTTT. It yields the protein CASSLDAVGTVGNNQPQHF.

The V call is TRBV27, the J call TRBJ2-1; 8 positions match TRBD2. Trimming took 5 bases from V and 5 from J; bases not matched to a gene: 11. Germline assignment: CDR1 MNHEY and CDR2 SMNVEV (reference sequence). The CDR3 contains 16 residues. This chain's CDR3 is CASSPWGVAGNNEQFF. CDR3 bases: TGTGCCAGCAGTCCCTGGGGGGTAGCGGGGAACAATGAGCAGTTCTTC.

The CDR3 protein is CAWDHRAGGYTF. The CDR3 nucleotides read TGTGCCTGGGACCACAGGGCGGGTGGCTACACCTTC. The chain carries TRBV30 and TRBJ1-2, with a weak D call TRBD1 (6 bases). Trimming took 5 bases from V and 7 from J, leaving 14 bases between them. The CDR3 is 12 residues long. Per the germline V gene, CDR1 is GTSNPN and CDR2 is SVGIG (reference sequence). Using reference TRBV30 and TRBJ1-2 for the parts outside the CDR3, the full variable domain is SQTIHQWPATLVQPVGSPLSLECTVEGTSNPNLYWYRQAAGRGLQLLFYSVGIGQISSEVPQNLSASRPQDRQFILSSKKLLLSDSGFYLCAWDHRAGGYTFGSGTRLTVV.

CDR3 DNA: TGTGCCAGCAGTGAATATGGCACCACCTACGAGCAGTACTTC. Protein sequence: CASSEYGTTYEQYF. The rearrangement joins TRBV2 to TRBJ2-7; D gene uncertain. Per germline, CDR1 SNHLY and CDR2 FYNNEI. CDR3 length: 14 amino acids. Trimming shortened V by 2 bases and J by 2 bases, and 10 bases separated the two germline ends.

The chain has TRBV20-1 and TRBJ2-5; perhaps TRBD2 as D (6 bases). The CDR3 length is 11 residues. The ends were cut back, 6 bases at V and 4 bases at J, with 9 bases in the middle. Germline V gene lookup returns CDR1 DFQATT and CDR2 SNEGSKA (reference sequence). The chain's CDR3 is CSAGTSETQYF. The CDR3 DNA reads as TGCAGTGCGGGGACTTCAGAGACCCAGTACTTC.

As for this clone: One end of the junction is discordant with germline, which a read error may explain. V is TRBV20-1 and J is TRBJ1-4; no reliable D call. Per germline, CDR1 DFQATT and CDR2 SNEGSKA (reference sequence). The CDR3 is made up of 8 amino acids. The CDR3: CSAPNLPF. For the CDR3, the DNA is TGCAGTGCCCCTAACCTCCCGTTT.

This clone has a handful of counts. The rearrangement joins TRBV28 to TRBJ1-2; D uncertain. CDR1 and CDR2 (germline): MDHEN, SYDVKM. This CDR3 comprises 13 residues. V dropped 6 bases and J dropped 4 bases, with 12 bases sitting between them. CDR3 nucleotide sequence: TGTGCCAGCAGACCTATAACGGTCTATGGCTACACCTTC. Translated: CASRPITVYGYTF.

The chain has TRBV10-3 and TRBJ1-2; TRBD1 matches 9 bases. CDR3 length: 14 residues. Germline V gene sequence: CDR1 ENHRY, CDR2 SYGVKD. The V and J ends lost 6 bases and 2 bases, in that order; junction bases with no gene match: 4. The CDR3 reads CAIRRQGGNYGYTF. As DNA, the CDR3 is TGTGCCATCAGACGACAGGGGGGGAACTATGGCTACACCTTC.